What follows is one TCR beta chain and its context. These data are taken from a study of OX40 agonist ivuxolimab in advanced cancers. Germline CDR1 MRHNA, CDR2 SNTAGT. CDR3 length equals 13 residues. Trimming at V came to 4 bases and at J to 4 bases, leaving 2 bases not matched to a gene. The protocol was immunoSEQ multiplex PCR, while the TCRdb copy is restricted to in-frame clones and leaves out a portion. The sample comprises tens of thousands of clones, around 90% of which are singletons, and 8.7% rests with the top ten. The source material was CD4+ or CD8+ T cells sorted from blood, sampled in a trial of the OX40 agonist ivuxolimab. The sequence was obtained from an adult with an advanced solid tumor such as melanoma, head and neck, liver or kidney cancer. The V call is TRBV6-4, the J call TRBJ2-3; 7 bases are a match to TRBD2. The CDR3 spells CASSVGRADTQYF. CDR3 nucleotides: TGTGCCAGCAGTGTTGGGAGGGCAGATACGCAGTATTTT.